These 19 T cell receptor beta chains came from one sample sequenced in a study of T cell responses to AZD1222 COVID-19 vaccine. This table comes from immunoSEQ multiplex PCR, and its TCRdb copy is limited to in-frame clones, with some not included. The sample shows over 65,000 clones, approximately 90% of them seen only once. The sample in question was peripheral blood, obtained on day 0 of AZD1222 vaccination. The receptors derive from an adult in good health.

This chain connects TRBV7-9 to TRBJ1-2; unclear D gene. Germline assignment: CDR1 SEHNR and CDR2 FQNEAQ (reference sequence). CDR3 length equals 14 residues. V was trimmed by 3 bases and J by 11 bases, leaving 19 bases between them. As DNA, the CDR3 is TGTGCCAGCAGCTTGGACCTTTTTGGGGTGGGATACACCTTC. Its protein product is CASSLDLFGVGYTF.

This clone was counted a few times. This chain connects TRBV6-5 to TRBJ2-1, with D possibly matching TRBD2 (6 bases). This CDR3 spans 13 amino acids. The V end lost 8 bases, the J end lost 4 bases, and 12 bases lay between the germline ends. CDR1 and CDR2 from the germline V gene are MNHEY and SVGAGI. The CDR3 DNA is TGTGCCAGCGAGGGACTCCCTTACAATGAGCAGTTCTTC. It is translated as CASEGLPYNEQFF.

The CDR3 here is CAISETQGNTEAFF. The CDR3 DNA reads TGTGCCATCTCGGAGACACAGGGAAACACTGAAGCTTTCTTT. The chain combines TRBV10-3 with TRBJ1-1; D is perhaps TRBD1 (6 bases). Germline assignment: CDR1 ENHRY and CDR2 SYGVKD. The CDR3 is 14 residues long. V lost 8 bases, J lost 2 bases, and 15 bases lay in between.

V usage is TRBV27 and J usage is TRBJ1-2, with D possibly matching TRBD1 (6 bases). This CDR3 is built from 16 residues. Germline lookup yields CDR1 MNHEY and CDR2 SMNVEV (reference sequence). Trimming shortened V by 4 bases and J by 4 bases, and 19 bases separated the two germline ends. The CDR3 region has the DNA TGTGCCAGCAGTTCCAGGCGTGGGGGCGTGGGCTATGGCTACACCTTC. Translation: CASSSRRGGVGYGYTF.

The V gene is TRBV6-4, the J gene TRBJ1-2; D ambiguous. Germline CDR1 reads MRHNA; CDR2 reads SNTAGT. This CDR3 comprises 14 residues. Trimming pared 0 bases from V and 5 bases from J, leaving 10 bases between. The CDR3 loop is CASSDSNRPYGYTF. The DNA of the CDR3 is TGTGCCAGCAGTGACTCGAATAGGCCTTATGGCTACACCTTC.

The J gene is TRBJ1-5, the V gene TRBV18; tentative D call: TRBD1 (6 bases). Germline V gene lookup returns CDR1 KGHSH and CDR2 LQKENI. V was pared by 4 bases and J by 2 bases, with 12 bases between. The CDR3 spans 15 residues. CDR3 bases: TGTGCCAGCTCACTCGGTTGGGGGCGCAATCAGCCCCAGCATTTT. As protein: CASSLGWGRNQPQHF.

This clone was found a few times. This chain's CDR3 is CASSPSGNTQYF. DNA for the CDR3: TGTGCCAGCAGCCCGTCTGGGAATACGCAGTATTTT. The chain has TRBV7-8 and TRBJ2-3, with no clear D. With 5 bases removed from V and 7 bases from J, the gap between germline ends came to 10 bases. The CDR3 consists of 12 residues. Per the germline V gene, CDR1 is SGHVS and CDR2 is FQNEAQ. Drawing the rest from reference TRBV7-8 and TRBJ2-3, the complete variable domain is GAGVSQSPRYKVAKRGQDVALRCDPISGHVSLFWYQQALGQGPEFLTYFQNEAQLDKSGLPSDRFFAERPEGSVSTLKIQRTQQEDSAVYLCASSPSGNTQYFGPGTRLTVL.

The chain is built from TRBV5-1 and TRBJ2-1; 9 bases are a match to TRBD2. V was clipped by 3 bases and J by 7 bases; unmatched bases: 11. The CDR3 runs to 16 residues. Germline V lookup: CDR1 SGHRS, CDR2 YFSETQ. DNA for the CDR3: TGCGCCAGCAGCTGGTCTGGCGGGGGGGAGCGGAATGAGCAGTTCTTC. It translates to CASSWSGGGERNEQFF.

This rearrangement joins TRBV19 to TRBJ1-3; D is ambiguous. The germline V gene encodes CDR1 LNHDA and CDR2 SQIVND (reference sequence). CDR3 size: 14 residues. V was shortened by 6 bases and J by 4 bases, with 13 bases between the two germline ends. The CDR3 sequence: CASSLPLGGNTIYF. DNA of the CDR3: TGTGCCAGTAGCTTACCCCTGGGCGGAAACACCATATATTTT.

The chain recombines TRBV4-2 with TRBJ1-2, with D possibly being TRBD1 (5 bases). The V and J ends lost 0 bases and 4 bases respectively, with 12 bases between them. The germline gives CDR1 LGHNA, CDR2 YNFKEQ. This CDR3 has 15 amino acids. CDR3 sequence (DNA): TGTGCCAGCAGCCAAGAACCAGGGATGACCTATGGCTACACCTTC. This sequence encodes CASSQEPGMTYGYTF.

The chain is built from TRBV5-1 and TRBJ2-7; 7 bases match TRBD1. The germline V gene has CDR1 SGHRS and CDR2 YFSETQ. This CDR3 has 14 amino acids. V was clipped by 2 bases and J by 1 base; unmatched bases: 3. The CDR3 loop reads CASSFRQGSYEQYF. The CDR3 DNA follows: TGCGCCAGCAGCTTTCGACAGGGATCCTACGAGCAGTACTTC.

This chain joins TRBV10-3 and TRBJ1-2; TRBD1 might be the D (6 bases). Germline V gives CDR1 ENHRY, CDR2 SYGVKD. V gave up 10 bases and J gave up 4 bases, with 19 bases separating them. This CDR3 is built from 14 residues. The CDR3 loop is CATRRQEGVYGYTF. CDR3 nucleotides: TGTGCCACCCGAAGACAGGAAGGTGTCTATGGCTACACCTTC.

The CDR3 DNA sequence: TGTGCCAGCAGCTTGATTACCGGGACAGTCTCTTACGAGCAGTACTTC. Its translation is CASSLITGTVSYEQYF. The rearrangement links TRBV5-6 to TRBJ2-7; 7 bases fit TRBD1. The CDR3 loop spans 16 amino acids. Unmatched junction bases numbered 11, after V lost 1 base and J lost 4 bases. The germline gives CDR1 SGHDT, CDR2 YYEEEE.

The V and J genes are TRBV19 and TRBJ2-7; D not certain. The CDR3 is 13 amino acids. The germline V gene has CDR1 LNHDA and CDR2 SQIVND (reference sequence). V lost 3 bases and J 2 bases, leaving 8 bases between the germline ends. The CDR3 nucleotides read TGTGCCAGTAGTATGGACGGAACCTACGAGCAGTACTTC. Amino acid sequence: CASSMDGTYEQYF.

The gene calls are TRBV28 and TRBJ2-2, with unresolved D. V was pared by 3 bases and J by 0 bases, with 8 bases between. This CDR3 region has 15 residues. CDR1 and CDR2 from the germline V gene are MDHEN and SYDVKM. CDR3 region: CASSFGRPNTGELFF. The CDR3 DNA follows: TGTGCCAGCAGTTTTGGCAGACCGAACACCGGGGAGCTGTTTTTT.

The chain carries TRBV6-6 and TRBJ2-7, with 8 bases lining up with TRBD2. Germline assignment: CDR1 MNHNY and CDR2 SVGAGI (reference sequence). V gave up 2 bases and J gave up 3 bases; unmatched junction bases: 3. CDR3 length: 14 amino acids. In nucleotides, the CDR3 is TGTGCCAGCAGTTACGTAGCGGGGAGCTACGAGCAGTACTTC. Translation: CASSYVAGSYEQYF.

This chain links TRBV11-2 with TRBJ1-1; D gene unclear. Trimming cost V 3 bases and J 12 bases, with 14 bases left between them. Germline lookup yields CDR1 SGHAT and CDR2 FQNNGV. CDR3 length equals 12 residues. CDR3 sequence: CASSFTSSFPFF. CDR3 coding DNA: TGTGCCAGCAGCTTTACATCTTCTTTCCCTTTCTTT.

CDR3 residues: CASSLEQGRGNQPQHF. The CDR3 nucleotides read TGTGCCAGTAGTCTCGAACAGGGTAGGGGCAATCAGCCCCAGCATTTT. This chain joins TRBV19 and TRBJ1-5; the D gene is possibly TRBD1 (6 bases). CDR1 is LNHDA and CDR2 is SQIVND in the germline V gene (reference sequence). V shed 5 bases and J shed 2 bases, with 16 bases lying between them. The CDR3 is 16 residues long.

The gene calls are TRBV7-9 and TRBJ1-2; no clear D. This CDR3 contains 13 residues. V gave up 3 bases and J gave up 1 base, with 6 bases separating them. Germline assignment: CDR1 SEHNR and CDR2 FQNEAQ (reference sequence). The DNA of the CDR3 is TGTGCCAGCAGCTTTGGACTTAACTATGGCTACACCTTC. It translates to CASSFGLNYGYTF.